The 14 T cell receptor beta chains given below trace back to one sample, sequenced in a study of human T cells and chemical hapten exposure. TCRdb passed the RACE reads through MiXCR, listing each CDR3 protein once. Of 100,000 to 150,000 distinct CDR3 sequences in the sample, about 14% are singletons; the top ten hold approximately 2.6%. As for time point: pre-sensitization, week 0. Treatment denoted: therapeutic diphenylcyclopropenone sensitization with weekly scalp DPC. The sample consisted of whole blood, taken in connection with sensitization to the hapten diphenylcyclopropenone (DPC). Source of these receptors: a woman under 30 with alopecia areata. Some clones in this sample may be carry-over from other donors' samples.

This clonotype was seen repeatedly, ten times or more. The chain carries TRBV7-2 and TRBJ2-5; the D gene is possibly TRBD2 (6 bases). CDR1 SGHTA and CDR2 FQGNSA come from the germline V gene. V lost 5 bases, J lost 3 bases, and 10 bases lay in between. This CDR3 comprises 13 residues. The CDR3 sequence: CASSPPGEETQYF. The CDR3 DNA is TGTGCCAGCAGCCCCCCGGGGGAAGAGACCCAGTACTTC.

In this sample, this clonotype turned up many times. The J gene is TRBJ1-2, the V gene TRBV6-2 or TRBV6-3; D remains unclear. The ends were cut back, 2 bases at V and 4 bases at J, with 14 bases in the middle. This CDR3 is built from 15 residues. Germline V gene lookup returns CDR1 MNHEY and CDR2 SVGEGT. The CDR3 sequence: CASSYAMTELYGYTF. The CDR3 coding sequence is TGTGCCAGCAGTTACGCTATGACGGAGCTCTATGGCTACACCTTC.

This clonotype appeared a few times. V gene TRBV3-1 combines with J gene TRBJ2-1, with D perhaps being TRBD1 or TRBD2 (5 bases each). The V end lost 7 bases, the J end lost 2 bases, and 15 bases lay between the germline ends. The CDR3 consists of 15 residues. Per germline, CDR1 LGHDT and CDR2 YNNKEL (reference sequence). Here the CDR3 DNA reads TGTGCCAGCATGGCCAGGGACGGGGCCTACAATGAGCAGTTCTTC. Translating gives CASMARDGAYNEQFF.

Only a few counts were recorded for this clonotype. The chain couples TRBV20-1 to TRBJ2-7, with 10 bases matching TRBD2. The V segment lost 4 bases and the J segment 1 base; nucleotides outside the gene matches: 7. From germline, CDR1 is DFQATT and CDR2 SNEGSKA (reference sequence). CDR3 length: 15 residues. CDR3 nucleotides: TGCAGTGCTAAGAGGCTAGCGGGGGATTCCTACGAGCAGTACTTC. This encodes CSAKRLAGDSYEQYF.

This clonotype was recorded many times. The chain carries TRBV28 and TRBJ2-6, with D possibly being TRBD2 (7 bases). The V end was cut by 3 bases, the J end by 4 bases, with 10 bases between. Germline lookup yields CDR1 MDHEN and CDR2 SYDVKM. CDR3 length: 15 residues. The CDR3 nucleotides are TGTGCCAGCAGTTTGCGGGGGCCCGGGGCCAACGTCCTGACTTTC. Translated: CASSLRGPGANVLTF.

This clonotype was observed many times. J is TRBJ2-7 and V is TRBV4-3, with D possibly matching TRBD2 (6 bases). This CDR3 comprises 15 residues. CDR1 and CDR2 from the germline V gene are LGHNA and YSLEER. V was cut by 0 bases and J by 3 bases, with 12 bases left in between. CDR3 region: CASSQDISGGYEQYF. The CDR3 region has the DNA TGCGCCAGCAGCCAAGATATTTCCGGGGGCTACGAGCAGTACTTC.

The rearrangement joins TRBV20-1 to TRBJ2-3, with TRBD1 matching over 8 bases. The germline V gene encodes CDR1 DFQATT and CDR2 SNEGSKA (reference sequence). The V gene end was trimmed by 5 bases and the J gene end by 5 bases; junction bases not matched to a gene: 12. CDR3 length: 15 residues. The CDR3 spells CSAAGGDTDGDTQYF. The CDR3 DNA sequence: TGCAGTGCTGCAGGGGGCGATACAGACGGAGATACGCAGTATTTT.

This clonotype was observed a few times. The CDR3 DNA sequence: TGCAGTGCTAGAGTTGCCGAAAGGATTAATGAAAAACTGTTTTTT. Translation gives CSARVAERINEKLFF. The J gene is TRBJ1-4, the V gene TRBV20-1; D unclear. V lost 1 base, J lost 4 bases, and 13 bases lay in between. Germline CDR1 is DFQATT and CDR2 is SNEGSKA (reference sequence). The CDR3 sequence is 15 residues long.

A few counts support this clonotype. This CDR3 is CASSRRGDTQYF. DNA for the CDR3: TGTGCCAGCAGCCGCCGGGGAGATACGCAGTATTTT. V and J are TRBV6-5 and TRBJ2-3; TRBD2 is a possible D gene (5 bases). Trimming took 6 bases from V and 5 from J, leaving 9 bases between them. The CDR3 extends over 12 amino acids. Per the germline V gene, CDR1 is MNHEY and CDR2 is SVGAGI.

This clonotype was seen ten or more times. The V gene is TRBV11-2, the J gene TRBJ2-7, with D hard to call. The CDR3 is 14 residues long. Germline CDR1 reads SGHAT; CDR2 reads FQNNGV. Trimming stripped 0 bases from V and 4 bases from J, with 10 bases between. CDR3: CASSLEWISYEQYF. Here the CDR3 DNA reads TGTGCCAGCAGCTTAGAATGGATTAGTTACGAGCAGTACTTC.

This clonotype was detected a few times. The chain recombines TRBV20-1 with TRBJ2-2; perhaps TRBD1 as D (6 bases). The CDR3 totals 14 residues. The ends were cut back, 7 bases at V and 2 bases at J, with 14 bases in the middle. Germline values: CDR1 DFQATT, CDR2 SNEGSKA (reference sequence). The CDR3, as DNA: TGCAGTGTTGCCGGGACACCTAACACCGGGGAGCTGTTTTTT. It yields the protein CSVAGTPNTGELFF.

The V gene is TRBV6-1, the J gene TRBJ1-5, with D unresolved. V was clipped by 3 bases and J by 2 bases, with 11 bases between them. Looked up from germline, CDR1 is MNHNS and CDR2 is SASEGT. This CDR3 has 15 residues. This CDR3 is CASSDSATRNQPQHF. The CDR3 region has the DNA TGTGCCAGCAGTGACTCGGCCACTCGCAATCAGCCCCAGCATTTT.

This clonotype was observed at least ten times. The CDR3 protein is CASSQATNQPQHF. The CDR3 DNA reads as TGCGCCAGCAGCCAGGCTACGAATCAGCCCCAGCATTTT. The J gene is TRBJ1-5, the V gene TRBV4-3; D gene uncertain. The V gene lost 3 bases and the J gene lost 4 bases, with 7 bases spanning the gap. The CDR3 has 13 residues. CDR1 and CDR2 from the germline V gene are LGHNA and YSLEER.

This clonotype was recorded at least ten times. V gene TRBV7-6 combines with J gene TRBJ2-3; TRBD1 might be the D (6 bases). V was trimmed by 10 bases and J by 1 base, leaving 15 bases between them. The CDR3 sequence is 14 residues long. Germline V gene data show CDR1 as SGHVS and CDR2 as FNYEAQ. CDR3 in amino acids: CATSEGVGTDTQYF. CDR3 coding DNA: TGTGCCACCTCCGAGGGGGTCGGCACAGATACGCAGTATTTT. Drawing the rest from reference TRBV7-6 and TRBJ2-3, the complete variable domain is GAGVSQSPRYKVTKRGQDVALRCDPISGHVSLYWYRQALGQGPEFLTYFNYEAQQDKSGLPNDRFSAERPEGSISTLTIQRTEQRDSAMYRCATSEGVGTDTQYFGPGTRLTVL.